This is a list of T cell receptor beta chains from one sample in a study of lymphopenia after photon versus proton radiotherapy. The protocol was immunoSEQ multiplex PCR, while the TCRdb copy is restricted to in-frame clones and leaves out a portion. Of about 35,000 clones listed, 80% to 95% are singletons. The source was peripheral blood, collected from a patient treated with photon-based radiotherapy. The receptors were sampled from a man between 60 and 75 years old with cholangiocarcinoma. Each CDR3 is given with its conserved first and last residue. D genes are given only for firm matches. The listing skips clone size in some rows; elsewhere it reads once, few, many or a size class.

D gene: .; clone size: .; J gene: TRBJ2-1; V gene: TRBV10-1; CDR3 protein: CASSESPRREQFF; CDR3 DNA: TGCGCCAGCAGTGAGTCGCCTCGGCGGGAGCAGTTCTTC
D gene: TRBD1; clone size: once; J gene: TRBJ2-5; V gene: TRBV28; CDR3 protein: CASRYTGGGETQYF; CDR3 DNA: TGTGCCAGCAGATACACAGGGGGCGGAGAGACCCAGTACTTC
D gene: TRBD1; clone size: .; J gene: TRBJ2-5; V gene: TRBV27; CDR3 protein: CASTRTGGGEIQYF; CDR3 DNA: TGTGCCAGCACCCGGACAGGGGGTGGTGAGATCCAGTACTTC
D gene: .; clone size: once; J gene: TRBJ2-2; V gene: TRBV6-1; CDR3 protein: CASSSDGDTGELFF; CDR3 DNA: TGTGCCAGCAGTTCCGACGGGGACACCGGGGAGCTGTTTTTT
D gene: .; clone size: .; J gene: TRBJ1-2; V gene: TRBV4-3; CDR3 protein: CASSQYLAETNYGYTF; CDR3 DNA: TGCGCCAGCAGCCAATACTTAGCGGAGACTAACTATGGCTACACCTTC
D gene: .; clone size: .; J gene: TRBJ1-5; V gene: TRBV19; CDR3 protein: CASRYIGNDQPQHF; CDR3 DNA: TGTGCCAGCCGATATATAGGTAACGATCAGCCCCAGCATTTT
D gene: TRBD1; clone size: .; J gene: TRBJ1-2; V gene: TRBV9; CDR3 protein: CASSARDRGYGYTF; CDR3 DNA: TGTGCCAGCAGCGCCCGGGACAGGGGCTATGGCTACACCTTC
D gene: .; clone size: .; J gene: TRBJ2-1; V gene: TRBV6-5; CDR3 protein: CASSLLDEQFF; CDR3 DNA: TGTGCCAGCAGTCTGCTAGATGAGCAGTTCTTC
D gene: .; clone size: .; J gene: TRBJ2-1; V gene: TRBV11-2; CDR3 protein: CASSPLRGYNEQFF; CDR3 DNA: TGTGCCAGCAGCCCGCTGCGGGGATACAATGAGCAGTTCTTC
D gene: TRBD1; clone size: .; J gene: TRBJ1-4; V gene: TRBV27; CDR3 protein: CASSPRTGGSEKLFF; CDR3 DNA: TGTGCCAGCAGTCCCAGGACAGGGGGCTCTGAAAAACTGTTTTTT
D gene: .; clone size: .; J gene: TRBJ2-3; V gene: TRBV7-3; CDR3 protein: CASSSSGLGTDTQYF; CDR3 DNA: TGTGCCAGCAGCTCGAGCGGTCTTGGCACAGATACGCAGTATTTT
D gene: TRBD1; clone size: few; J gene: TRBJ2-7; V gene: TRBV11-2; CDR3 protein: CASSITPGQFYEQYF; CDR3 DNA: TGTGCCAGCAGCATCACGCCGGGACAGTTCTACGAGCAGTACTTC
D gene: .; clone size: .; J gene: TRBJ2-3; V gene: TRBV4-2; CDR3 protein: CASSRDYSTDTQYF; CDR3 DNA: TGTGCCAGCAGCCGCGACTACAGCACAGATACGCAGTATTTT
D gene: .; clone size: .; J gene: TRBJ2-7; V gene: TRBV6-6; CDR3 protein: CASSYGWIYEQYF; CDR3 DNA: TGTGCCAGCAGTTACGGGTGGATCTACGAGCAGTACTTC
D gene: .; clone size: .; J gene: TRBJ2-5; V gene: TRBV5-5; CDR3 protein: CASRPQDRLGETQYF; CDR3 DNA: TGTGCCAGCAGACCACAAGACAGGCTAGGGGAGACCCAGTACTTC
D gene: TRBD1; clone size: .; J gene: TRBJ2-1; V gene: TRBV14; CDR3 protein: CASSQERTGNGEQFF; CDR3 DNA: TGTGCCAGCAGCCAAGAGAGGACAGGGAACGGTGAGCAGTTCTTC
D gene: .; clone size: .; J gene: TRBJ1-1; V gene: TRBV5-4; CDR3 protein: CASSFNTEAFF; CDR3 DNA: TGTGCCAGCAGCTTCAACACTGAAGCTTTCTTT
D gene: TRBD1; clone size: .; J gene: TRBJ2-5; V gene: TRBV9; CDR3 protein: CASSVGTGGGETQYF; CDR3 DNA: TGTGCCAGCAGCGTTGGGACAGGGGGCGGCGAGACCCAGTACTTC
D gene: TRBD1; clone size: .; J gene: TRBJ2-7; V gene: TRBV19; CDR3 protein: CASRLRDRGSYEQYF; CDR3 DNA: TGTGCCAGTAGGCTGCGGGACAGGGGAAGCTACGAGCAGTACTTC
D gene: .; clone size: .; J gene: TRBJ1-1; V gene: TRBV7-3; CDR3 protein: CASSSLGITEAFF; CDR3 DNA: TGTGCCAGCAGCTCCCTCGGGATCACTGAAGCTTTCTTT
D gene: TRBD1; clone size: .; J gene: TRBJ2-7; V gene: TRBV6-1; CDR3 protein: CASSEQRTGYEQYF; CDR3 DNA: TGTGCCAGCAGTGAACAAAGGACAGGCTACGAGCAGTACTTC
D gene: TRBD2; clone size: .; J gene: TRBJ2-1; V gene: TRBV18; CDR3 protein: CASSPPSGGGGNEQFF; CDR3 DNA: TGTGCCAGCTCACCACCGTCTGGCGGGGGGGGGAATGAGCAGTTCTTC
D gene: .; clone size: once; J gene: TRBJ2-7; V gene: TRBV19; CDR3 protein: CASSTRQGGFYEQYF; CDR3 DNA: TGTGCCAGTAGTACCCGACAGGGAGGCTTCTACGAGCAGTACTTC
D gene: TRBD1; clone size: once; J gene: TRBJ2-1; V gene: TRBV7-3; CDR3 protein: CASSSTGGYYNEQFF; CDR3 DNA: TGTGCCAGCAGCTCGACAGGGGGGTACTACAATGAGCAGTTCTTC
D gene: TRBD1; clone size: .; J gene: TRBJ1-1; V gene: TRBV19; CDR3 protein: CASSIVGTGNTEAFF; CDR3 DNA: TGTGCCAGTAGTATAGTAGGGACAGGGAACACTGAAGCTTTCTTT
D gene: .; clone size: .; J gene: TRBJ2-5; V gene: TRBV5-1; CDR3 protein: CASSQQGSKTQYF; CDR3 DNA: TGCGCCAGCAGCCAACAGGGTTCTAAGACCCAGTACTTC
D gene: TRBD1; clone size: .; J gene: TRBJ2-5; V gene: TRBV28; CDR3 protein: CASSFSTGEQETQYF; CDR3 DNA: TGTGCCAGCAGTTTCTCGACAGGGGAGCAAGAGACCCAGTACTTC
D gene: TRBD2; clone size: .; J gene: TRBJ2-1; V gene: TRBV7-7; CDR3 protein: CASSPGGADGEQFF; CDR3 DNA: TGTGCTAGCAGCCCCGGGGGGGCTGATGGTGAGCAGTTCTTC
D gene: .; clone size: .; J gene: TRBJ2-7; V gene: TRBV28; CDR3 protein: CASSLSAEGYEQYF; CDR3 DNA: TGTGCCAGCAGTTTATCAGCCGAGGGATACGAGCAGTACTTC
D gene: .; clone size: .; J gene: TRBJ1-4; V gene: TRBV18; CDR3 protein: CASSPGNRDIKEKLFF; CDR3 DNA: TGTGCCAGCTCACCAGGTAACCGGGACATAAAGGAAAAACTGTTTTTT
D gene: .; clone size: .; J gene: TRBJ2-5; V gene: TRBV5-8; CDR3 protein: CASSSGVQETQYF; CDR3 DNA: TGTGCCAGCAGCTCGGGGGTTCAAGAGACCCAGTACTTC
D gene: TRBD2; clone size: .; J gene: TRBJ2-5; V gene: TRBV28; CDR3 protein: CASRPPLAGEWRGETQYF; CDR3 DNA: TGTGCCAGCAGACCCCCACTAGCGGGAGAGTGGAGGGGGGAGACCCAGTACTTC
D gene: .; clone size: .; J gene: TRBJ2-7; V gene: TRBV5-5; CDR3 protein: CASSGGQFISYEQYF; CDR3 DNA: TGTGCCAGCAGCGGGGGGCAGTTCATTTCCTACGAGCAGTACTTC
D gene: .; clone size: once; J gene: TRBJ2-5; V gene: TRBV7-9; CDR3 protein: CASSLVAGVQETQYF; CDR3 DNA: TGTGCCAGCAGCTTAGTCGCCGGGGTCCAAGAGACCCAGTACTTC
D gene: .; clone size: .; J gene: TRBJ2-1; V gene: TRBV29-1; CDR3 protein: CSVEAQGRDEQFF; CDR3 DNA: TGCAGCGTTGAAGCGCAGGGCCGCGATGAGCAGTTCTTC
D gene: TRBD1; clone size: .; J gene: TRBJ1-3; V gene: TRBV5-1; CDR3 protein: CASNPGTGTGALHSGNTIYF; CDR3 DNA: TGCGCCAGCAACCCAGGCACCGGGACAGGGGCCTTGCACTCTGGAAACACCATATATTTT
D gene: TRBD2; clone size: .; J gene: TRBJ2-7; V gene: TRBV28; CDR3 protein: CASSFLQGLAGGDYEQYF; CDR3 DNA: TGTGCCAGCAGTTTTTTACAGGGACTAGCGGGAGGGGATTACGAGCAGTACTTC
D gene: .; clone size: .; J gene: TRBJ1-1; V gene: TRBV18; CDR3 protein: CASSPGHRGGAFF; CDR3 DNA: TGTGCCAGCTCACCGGGGCACCGCGGAGGAGCTTTCTTT
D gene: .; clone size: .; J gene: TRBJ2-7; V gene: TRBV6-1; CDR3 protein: CASSDPVPYEQYF; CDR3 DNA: TGTGCCAGCAGTGATCCTGTGCCCTACGAGCAGTACTTC
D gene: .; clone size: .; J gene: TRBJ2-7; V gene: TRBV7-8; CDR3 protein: CASSLEQARYEQYF; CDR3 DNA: TGTGCCAGCAGCTTAGAACAGGCTAGGTACGAGCAGTACTTC
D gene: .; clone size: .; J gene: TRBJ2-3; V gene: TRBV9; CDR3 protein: CASSPYSSTDTQYF; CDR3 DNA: TGTGCCAGCAGCCCATACTCTAGCACAGATACGCAGTATTTT
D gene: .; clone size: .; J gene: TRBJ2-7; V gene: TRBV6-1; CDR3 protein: CASIEWGSYEQYF; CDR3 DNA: TGTGCCAGCATTGAGTGGGGATCCTACGAGCAGTACTTC
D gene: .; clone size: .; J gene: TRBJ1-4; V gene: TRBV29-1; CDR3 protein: CSVDRGSEKLFF; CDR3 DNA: TGCAGCGTTGATCGGGGCTCGGAAAAACTGTTTTTT
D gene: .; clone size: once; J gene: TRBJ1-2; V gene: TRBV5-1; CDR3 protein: CASSLDRRGYTF; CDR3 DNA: TGCGCCAGCAGCTTGGACAGGCGAGGCTACACCTTC
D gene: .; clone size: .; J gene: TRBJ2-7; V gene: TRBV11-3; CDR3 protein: CASSPGVEQYF; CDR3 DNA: TGTGCCAGCAGTCCAGGGGTCGAGCAGTACTTC
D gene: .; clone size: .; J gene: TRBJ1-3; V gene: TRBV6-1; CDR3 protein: CASSAPQGWGNTIYF; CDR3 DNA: TGTGCCAGCAGTGCTCCCCAGGGCTGGGGAAACACCATATATTTT
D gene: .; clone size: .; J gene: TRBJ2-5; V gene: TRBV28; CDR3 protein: CASSLTGWETQYF; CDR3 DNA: TGTGCCAGCAGCCTTACGGGGTGGGAGACCCAGTACTTC
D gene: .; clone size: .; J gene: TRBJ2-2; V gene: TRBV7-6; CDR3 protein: CASSLLTNTGELFF; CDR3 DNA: TGTGCCAGCAGCCTCTTAACGAACACCGGGGAGCTGTTTTTT
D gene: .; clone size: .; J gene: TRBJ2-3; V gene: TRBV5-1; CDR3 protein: CASSWPDGQSTDTQYF; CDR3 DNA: TGCGCCAGCAGCTGGCCTGACGGACAGAGCACAGATACGCAGTATTTT
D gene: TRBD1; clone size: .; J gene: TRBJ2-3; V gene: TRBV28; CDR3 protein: CASSVRDRASTQYF; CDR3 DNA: TGTGCCAGCAGTGTCCGGGACAGGGCAAGTACGCAGTATTTT
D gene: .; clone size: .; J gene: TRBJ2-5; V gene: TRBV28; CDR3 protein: CASSSDPRLARETQYF; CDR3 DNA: TGTGCCAGCAGTTCCGACCCACGGCTAGCGAGAGAGACCCAGTACTTC
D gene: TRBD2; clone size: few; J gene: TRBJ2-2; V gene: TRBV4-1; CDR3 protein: CASSQGLAGANTGELFF; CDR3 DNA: TGCGCCAGCAGCCAAGGACTAGCGGGGGCCAACACCGGGGAGCTGTTTTTT
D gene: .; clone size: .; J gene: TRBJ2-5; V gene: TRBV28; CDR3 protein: CASSLSQDQRETQYF; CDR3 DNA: TGTGCCAGCAGTTTATCCCAGGACCAGAGAGAGACCCAGTACTTC
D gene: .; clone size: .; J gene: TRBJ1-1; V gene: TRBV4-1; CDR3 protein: CASSQWGRNMNTEAFF; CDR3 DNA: TGCGCCAGCAGCCAATGGGGGCGTAATATGAACACTGAAGCTTTCTTT
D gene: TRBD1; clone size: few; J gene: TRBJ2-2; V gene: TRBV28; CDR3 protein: CASSSPTGGNTGELFF; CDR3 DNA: TGTGCCAGCAGTTCCCCCACAGGGGGGAACACCGGGGAGCTGTTTTTT
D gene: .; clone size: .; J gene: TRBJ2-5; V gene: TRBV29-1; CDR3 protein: CSVGTVSGEGETQYF; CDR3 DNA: TGCAGCGTCGGGACGGTGTCGGGAGAAGGAGAGACCCAGTACTTC
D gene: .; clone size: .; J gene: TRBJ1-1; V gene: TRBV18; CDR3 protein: CASSPFGFENTEAFF; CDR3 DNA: TGTGCCAGCTCACCGTTCGGGTTCGAAAACACTGAAGCTTTCTTT
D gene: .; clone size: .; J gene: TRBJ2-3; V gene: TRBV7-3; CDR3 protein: CASSPSGQGPTVLDTQYF; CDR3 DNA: TGTGCCAGCAGCCCCTCGGGGCAGGGACCGACCGTCCTGGATACGCAGTATTTT
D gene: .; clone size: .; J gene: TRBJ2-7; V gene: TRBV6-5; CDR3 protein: CASRNPTGSYEQYF; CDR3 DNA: TGTGCCAGCAGAAACCCGACAGGTTCCTACGAGCAGTACTTC
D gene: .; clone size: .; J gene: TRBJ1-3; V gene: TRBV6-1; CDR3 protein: CASSEGSPGNTIYF; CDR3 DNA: TGTGCCAGCAGTGAAGGTTCACCCGGAAACACCATATATTTT